A single sample gave rise to the 16 T cell receptor beta chains below, sequenced in a study of monozygotic twins with inflammatory bowel disease (dated by TCRdb to about 2019). Libraries were prepared through 5' RACE. Sequencer: Illumina HiSeq 2500. Once TCRdb had reprocessed the reads, it stored one entry per CDR3 protein sequence and supplied no DNA. The table for this sample lists about 99,000 distinct CDR3 sequences. The top ten clonotypes cover under 2.5% of the sample. The sequenced material came from blood. The receptors come from a human donor with ulcerative colitis or Crohn's disease, or a healthy co-twin of an affected twin (not recorded which).

The V and J genes are TRBV9 and TRBJ2-1. CDR1 and CDR2 from the germline V gene are SGDLS and YYNGEE. The CDR3 loop spans 14 amino acids. The CDR3: CASSVDLGIGEQFF. The full variable domain, rest sourced from reference TRBV9 and TRBJ2-1, is DSGVTQTPKHLITATGQRVTLRCSPRSGDLSVYWYQQSLDQGLQFLIQYYNGEERAKGNILERFSAQQFPDLHSELNLSSLELGDSALYFCASSVDLGIGEQFFGPGTRLTVL.

The chain combines TRBV12-3 or TRBV12-4 with TRBJ2-2; there is no DNA to check the TCRdb D call of TRBD1. The CDR3 runs 19 residues. The CDR3 loop is CASRTTQRGWFGIAGELFF.

This chain joins TRBV5-1 and TRBJ2-1; the TCRdb call, TRBD2, lacks DNA for checking. Germline loops: CDR1 SGHRS, CDR2 YFSETQ. This CDR3 comprises 15 residues. CDR3: CASSLSGGTYNEQFF.

The chain employs TRBV10-3 and TRBJ2-7; as DNA is missing, the TRBD1 call by TCRdb cannot be tested. The CDR3 extends over 12 amino acids. Germline assignment: CDR1 ENHRY and CDR2 SYGVKD. CDR3 region: CAIRTTGYEQYF.

This chain joins TRBV6-5 and TRBJ2-5; TCRdb's assignment of TRBD2 cannot be checked, as there is no DNA. CDR3 length: 17 amino acids. In germline, CDR1 is MNHEY, CDR2 SVGAGI. This CDR3 reads CASSPTTSGRVQETQYF.

The chain is built from TRBV5-1 and TRBJ2-3; no DNA is available, so the TRBD2 call from TCRdb remains unchecked. Germline-derived CDR1 and CDR2 are SGHRS and YFSETQ. The CDR3 has 15 residues. This CDR3 reads CASSPTSGSPDTQYF.

The V and J genes are TRBV6-5 and TRBJ1-1; the D call of TRBD1 rests on TCRdb alone, since no DNA is present to check it. CDR1 and CDR2 (germline): MNHEY, SVGAGI. This CDR3 has 15 amino acids. The CDR3 reads CASSSRGQRKTEAFF.

The chain is built from TRBV4-3 and TRBJ2-3; TCRdb names TRBD2, which stays unverified in the absence of DNA. The CDR3 extends over 15 amino acids. Germline CDR1 reads LGHNA; CDR2 reads YSLEER. CDR3 residues: CASSQGLAGGNTQYF.

The chain combines TRBV19 with TRBJ2-5. The CDR3 totals 14 residues. Per germline, CDR1 LNHDA and CDR2 SQIVND (reference sequence). The CDR3 sequence: CASSRTTTQETQYF.

The rearrangement uses TRBV6-5 and TRBJ1-3. This CDR3 region has 13 residues. Germline loops: CDR1 MNHEY, CDR2 SVGAGI. Here the CDR3 reads CASSYSSQATIYF.

V gene TRBV4-3 combines with J gene TRBJ2-5; TCRdb gives TRBD2 as the D gene, but with no DNA this cannot be confirmed. The germline V gene has CDR1 LGHNA and CDR2 YSLEER. CDR3 size: 16 residues. The CDR3 protein is CASSQAGPLYQETQYF.

V usage is TRBV15 and J usage is TRBJ2-3; the TCRdb D gene call, TRBD1, has no DNA to confirm it. The CDR3 has 13 amino acids. The germline CDR1 and CDR2 sequences are LNHNV and YYDKDF (reference sequence). The CDR3 spells CATSRARDPPQYF.

The rearrangement joins TRBV4-1 to TRBJ2-1; TCRdb calls TRBD1, which cannot be checked without DNA. The CDR3 has 16 amino acids. CDR1 MGHRA and CDR2 YSYEKL come from the germline V gene. The CDR3 reads CASSPHTGTGYNEQFF.

This chain uses TRBV12-3 or TRBV12-4 with TRBJ2-4; TCRdb calls TRBD1, which cannot be checked without DNA. The CDR3 is made up of 13 amino acids. CDR3 protein: CASRRTGEDIQYF.

This chain connects TRBV30 to TRBJ1-1. The CDR3 length is 13 residues. In germline, CDR1 is GTSNPN, CDR2 SVGIG (reference sequence). CDR3 protein: CAWSLNQITEAFF.

This chain joins TRBV5-6 and TRBJ2-1. This CDR3 region has 12 residues. Germline-derived CDR1 and CDR2 are SGHDT and YYEEEE. CDR3 sequence reads: CASSLSGYEQFF.